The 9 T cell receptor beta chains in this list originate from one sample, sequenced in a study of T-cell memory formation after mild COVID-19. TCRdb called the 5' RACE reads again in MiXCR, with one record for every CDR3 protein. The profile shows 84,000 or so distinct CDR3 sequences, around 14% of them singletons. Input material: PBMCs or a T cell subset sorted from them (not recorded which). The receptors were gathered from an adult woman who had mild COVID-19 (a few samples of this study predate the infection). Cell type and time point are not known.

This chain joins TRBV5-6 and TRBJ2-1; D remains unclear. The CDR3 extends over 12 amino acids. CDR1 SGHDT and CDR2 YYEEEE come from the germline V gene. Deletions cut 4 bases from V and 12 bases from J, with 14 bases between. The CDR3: CASSPDAIRQFF. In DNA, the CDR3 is TGTGCCAGCAGCCCGGACGCAATCCGGCAGTTCTTC.

The CDR3: CASSPVDRSLQETQYF. The CDR3, as DNA: TGCGCCAGCAGCCCTGTGGACAGGAGCCTTCAAGAGACCCAGTACTTC. The V and J genes are TRBV5-1 and TRBJ2-5; 7 nucleotides line up with TRBD1. Losses at the gene ends were 4 bases for V and 2 bases for J; bases not matched to a gene: 11. This CDR3 has 16 amino acids. The V gene's germline CDR1 is SGHRS and CDR2 YFSETQ.

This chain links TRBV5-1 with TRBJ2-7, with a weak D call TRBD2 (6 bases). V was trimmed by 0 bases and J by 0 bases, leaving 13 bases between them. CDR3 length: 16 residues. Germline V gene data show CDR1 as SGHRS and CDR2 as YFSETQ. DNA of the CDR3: TGCGCCAGCAGCTTGGCGCCGGGGGACCTCTCCTACGAGCAGTACTTC. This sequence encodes CASSLAPGDLSYEQYF.

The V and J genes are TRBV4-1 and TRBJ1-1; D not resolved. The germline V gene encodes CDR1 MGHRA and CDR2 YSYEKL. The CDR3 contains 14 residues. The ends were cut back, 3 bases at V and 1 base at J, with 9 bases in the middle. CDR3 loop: CASSHVSENTEAFF. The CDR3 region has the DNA TGCGCCAGCAGCCACGTCTCGGAGAACACTGAAGCTTTCTTT.

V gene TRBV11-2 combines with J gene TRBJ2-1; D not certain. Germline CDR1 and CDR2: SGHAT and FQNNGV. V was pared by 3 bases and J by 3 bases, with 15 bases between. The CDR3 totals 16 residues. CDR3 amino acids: CASSFPNQNNYNEQFF. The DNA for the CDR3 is TGTGCCAGCAGCTTTCCAAACCAGAATAACTACAATGAGCAGTTCTTC. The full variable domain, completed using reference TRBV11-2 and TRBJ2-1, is EAGVAQSPRYKIIEKRQSVAFWCNPISGHATLYWYQQILGQGPKLLIQFQNNGVVDDSQLPKDRFSAERLKGVDSTLKIQPAKLEDSAVYLCASSFPNQNNYNEQFFGPGTRLTVL.

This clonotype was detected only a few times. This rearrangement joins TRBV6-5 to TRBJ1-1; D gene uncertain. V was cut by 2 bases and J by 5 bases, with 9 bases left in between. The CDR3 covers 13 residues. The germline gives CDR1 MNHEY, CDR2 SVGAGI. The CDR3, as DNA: TGTGCCAGCAGTTACAACGCGTTGACTGAAGCTTTCTTT. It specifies CASSYNALTEAFF.

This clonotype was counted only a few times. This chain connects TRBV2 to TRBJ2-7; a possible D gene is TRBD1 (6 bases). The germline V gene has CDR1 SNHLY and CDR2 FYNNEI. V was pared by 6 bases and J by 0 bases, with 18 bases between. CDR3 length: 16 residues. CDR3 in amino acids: CASRGIQGLSSYEQYF. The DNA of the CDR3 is TGTGCCAGCAGGGGGATACAGGGATTGAGCTCCTACGAGCAGTACTTC. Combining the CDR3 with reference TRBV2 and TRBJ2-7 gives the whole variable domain EPEVTQTPSHQVTQMGQEVILRCVPISNHLYFYWYRQILGQKVEFLVSFYNNEISEKSEIFDDQFSVERPDGSNFTLKIRSTKLEDSAMYFCASRGIQGLSSYEQYFGPGTRLTVT.

Written as DNA, the CDR3 is TGCGCCAGCAGCCAAGATAAGGAGACTACCTTCAGGGAGCAGTACTTC. Protein product: CASSQDKETTFREQYF. The genes are TRBV4-3 and TRBJ2-7; D is perhaps TRBD2 (5 bases). CDR3 size: 16 residues. Germline V gene lookup returns CDR1 LGHNA and CDR2 YSLEER. Trimming took off 0 bases at V and 7 bases at J, with 19 bases between the two ends.

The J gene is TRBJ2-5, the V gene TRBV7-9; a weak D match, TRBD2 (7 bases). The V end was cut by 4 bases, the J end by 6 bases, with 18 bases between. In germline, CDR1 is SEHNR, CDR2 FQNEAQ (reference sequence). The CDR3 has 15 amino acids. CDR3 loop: CASSSLGGAEKTQYF. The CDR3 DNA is TGTGCCAGCAGCTCCCTAGGGGGGGCCGAGAAGACCCAGTACTTC.